The 9 T cell receptor beta chains given below trace back to one sample, sequenced in a study of naive and memory T cell subsets. Study-level points and caveats: Especially in CD8 cells, naive repertoires contained a few larger clonotypes, possibly CD45RA-re-expressing memory cells.

For these TCRs, the target antigens are not known. An equimolar mix of two oligonucleotides served as the beta constant-region primer for TRBC1 and TRBC2. Nested alpha and beta constant-region primers with the SP2 primer drove four PCR rounds on ligated cDNA. MiXCR, applied by TCRdb to the UMI-ligation and nested PCR reads, yields one record per CDR3 protein. The sample carries tens of thousands of distinct CDR3 sequences, approximately 10% recorded once. Sequenced material: naive CD4+ T cells from blood. Source of these receptors: a human donor in good health.

The chain employs TRBV18 and TRBJ1-6; a possible D gene is TRBD1 (5 bases). The CDR3 contains 16 residues. The V gene lost 3 bases and the J gene lost 8 bases, with 17 bases spanning the gap. Germline CDR1 reads KGHSH; CDR2 reads LQKENI. In DNA, the CDR3 is TGTGCCAGCTCACCCGTAGGGTGGGGGTATGATTCACCCCTCCACTTT. Its protein is CASSPVGWGYDSPLHF.

In this sample, this clonotype turned up a few times. J is TRBJ2-7 and V is TRBV7-9, with a weak D call TRBD2 (6 bases). V was trimmed by 2 bases and J by 2 bases, leaving 19 bases between them. CDR1 is SEHNR, CDR2 FQNEAQ, per germline (reference sequence). This CDR3 contains 17 residues. CDR3 sequence: CASSLIQARDSAYEQYF. As DNA, the CDR3 is TGTGCCAGCAGCTTAATTCAGGCCCGGGACTCTGCCTACGAGCAGTACTTC.

This clonotype occurred a few times. The J gene is TRBJ2-3, the V gene TRBV30; 8 bases line up with TRBD1. The trim removed 1 base at V and 0 bases at J, leaving 3 bases unmatched. CDR1 is GTSNPN, CDR2 SVGIG, per germline (reference sequence). This CDR3 spans 15 amino acids. CDR3 residues: CAWSGTGRSTDTQYF. The DNA of the CDR3 is TGTGCCTGGAGTGGGACAGGGCGTAGCACAGATACGCAGTATTTT.

This clonotype was seen a few times. V and J are TRBV12-3 or TRBV12-4 and TRBJ2-7; 13 positions match TRBD2. The CDR3 extends over 17 amino acids. Unmatched junction bases numbered 8, after V lost 4 bases and J lost 2 bases. CDR3 loop: CASSSRLAGGRAYEQYF. The CDR3, as DNA: TGTGCCAGCAGTTCTAGACTAGCGGGGGGACGAGCCTACGAGCAGTACTTC.

The rearrangement links TRBV12-3 or TRBV12-4 to TRBJ2-6; 7 bases are a match to TRBD2. After removal of 8 bases from V and 0 bases from J, the junction contained 7 bases not matched to a gene. This CDR3 contains 16 residues. CDR3: CASGRLAISGANVLTF. As DNA, the CDR3 is TGTGCCAGCGGGCGACTAGCAATCTCTGGGGCCAACGTCCTGACTTTC.

This clonotype was found a few times. CDR3: CSAGERNEQFF. In DNA, the CDR3 is TGCAGTGCGGGGGAGCGGAATGAGCAGTTCTTC. This chain connects TRBV20-1 to TRBJ2-1; D may correspond to TRBD1 or TRBD2 (5 bases each). The CDR3 totals 11 residues. The germline CDR1 and CDR2 sequences are DFQATT and SNEGSKA (reference sequence). The germline V and J ends were trimmed by 6 bases and 7 bases, with 10 bases remaining between them.

As DNA, the CDR3 is TGTGCCAGCAGCCCTAGGGGGGACATGAGCTACGAGCAGTACTTC. This sequence encodes CASSPRGDMSYEQYF. The gene calls are TRBV7-2 and TRBJ2-7; D is tentatively TRBD1 or TRBD2 (6 bases each). CDR3 length equals 15 residues. V was clipped by 5 bases and J by 3 bases, with 17 bases between them. CDR1 is SGHTA and CDR2 is FQGNSA in the germline V gene.

This clonotype was counted only a few times. The V call is TRBV18, the J call TRBJ2-3; no clear D. The CDR3 totals 12 residues. V gave up 6 bases and J gave up 6 bases, with 10 bases separating them. The V gene's germline CDR1 is KGHSH and CDR2 LQKENI. CDR3 sequence reads: CASSRISDTQYF. The CDR3, as DNA: TGTGCCAGCTCTCGGATCAGTGATACGCAGTATTTT.

For the CDR3, the DNA is TGTGCCAGCAGTTTAGAGCACTCCCTCGGGTCCTACGAGCAGTACTTC. It is translated as CASSLEHSLGSYEQYF. The V and J genes are TRBV28 and TRBJ2-7; no definite D call. The V and J ends lost 2 bases and 1 base respectively, with 15 bases between them. CDR3 length: 16 amino acids. Germline-derived CDR1 and CDR2 are MDHEN and SYDVKM.